A selection of T cell receptor beta chains follows, all from one sample in a study of blood T cell repertoires in COVID-19. TCRdb's copy holds only in-frame clones and misses some; the assay was immunoSEQ multiplex PCR. There are some 390,000 clones in the sample; about 91% occur only once, and around 1.5% lies in the top ten. Sequenced sample: peripheral blood. The receptors come from a woman aged 40 to 50 with COVID-19, enrolled during active disease. Both conserved end residues are part of each CDR3. The D gene is left open where the match is weak. Some rows mark clone size as missing; the rest say once, few, many or name a class of expanded clone.

d_call clone_size j_call v_call cdr3_aa cdr3_nt
TRBD1 once TRBJ1-1 TRBV5-6 CASSFRDRPNTEAFF TGTGCCAGCAGCTTCCGGGACAGGCCGAACACTGAAGCTTTCTTT
- once TRBJ1-1 TRBV6-5 CASSYGPNTEAFF TGTGCCAGCAGTTACGGGCCGAACACTGAAGCTTTCTTT
- - TRBJ2-5 TRBV5-1 CASSLRGGETQYF TGCGCCAGCAGTTTGAGGGGTGGGGAGACCCAGTACTTC
TRBD1 - TRBJ1-1 TRBV19 CASLTGGYTEAFF TGTGCCAGCCTGACAGGGGGCTACACTGAAGCTTTCTTT
- - TRBJ1-1 TRBV7-9 CASSRQVATEAFF TGTGCCAGCAGCCGCCAAGTGGCCACTGAAGCTTTCTTT
- - TRBJ1-4 TRBV6-5 CASSYRGWPNEKLFF TGTGCCAGCAGTTATCGGGGTTGGCCTAATGAAAAACTGTTTTTT
- - TRBJ2-7 TRBV6-6 CASSSTETYEQYF TGTGCCAGCAGTTCGACGGAGACCTACGAGCAGTACTTC
- - TRBJ2-6 TRBV19 CASIPRAGANVLTF TGTGCCAGTATACCCAGGGCTGGGGCCAACGTCCTGACTTTC
TRBD2 - TRBJ2-2 TRBV7-9 CASSLVAGETGELFF TGTGCCAGCAGCTTAGTAGCGGGGGAAACCGGGGAGCTGTTTTTT
- - TRBJ1-1 TRBV5-6 CASSLEHMNTEAFF TGTGCCAGCAGCTTGGAACACATGAACACTGAAGCTTTCTTT
- - TRBJ1-5 TRBV24-1 CATSDLRRGRNQPQHF TGTGCCACCAGTGATTTGCGGCGGGGGCGGAATCAGCCCCAGCATTTT
- - TRBJ1-1 TRBV30 CAWKLGARTEAFF TGTGCCTGGAAACTGGGGGCAAGGACTGAAGCTTTCTTT
TRBD2 once TRBJ2-7 TRBV9 CASSRLAGGYEQYF TGTGCCAGCAGTAGACTAGCGGGAGGCTACGAGCAGTACTTC
TRBD1 - TRBJ1-2 TRBV7-9 CASSLGKGQVSGYTF TGTGCCAGCAGCTTAGGGAAGGGACAGGTTTCTGGCTACACCTTC
- - TRBJ2-5 TRBV7-7 CASSLGLQETQYF TGTGCTAGCAGCTTAGGTCTCCAAGAGACCCAGTACTTC
TRBD1 - TRBJ1-4 TRBV9 CASSRRQGSNEKLFF TGTGCCAGCAGCAGACGACAGGGGAGTAATGAAAAACTGTTTTTT
- - TRBJ2-3 TRBV11-2 CASGLVSDTQYF TGTGCCAGCGGTCTAGTTTCAGATACGCAGTATTTT
- - TRBJ1-6 TRBV7-8 CASTGLSYNSPLHF TGTGCCAGCACAGGACTCTCCTATAATTCACCCCTCCACTTT
- once TRBJ1-5 TRBV2 CASSATRTGYSNQPQHF TGTGCCAGCAGCGCCACCCGAACAGGGTATAGCAATCAGCCCCAGCATTTT
- - TRBJ2-3 TRBV7-6 CASSSPGGWGTDTQYF TGTGCCAGCAGCTCGCCCGGGGGATGGGGCACAGATACGCAGTATTTT
- - TRBJ1-2 TRBV9 CASSPVTGTYGYTF TGTGCCAGCAGCCCTGTCACAGGGACGTATGGCTACACCTTC
TRBD1 - TRBJ2-3 TRBV19 CASSIPGQGTDTQYF TGTGCCAGTAGTATCCCAGGACAGGGGACAGATACGCAGTATTTT
- - TRBJ2-4 TRBV6-2/TRBV6-3 CASSQEPGHLAKNIQYF TGTGCCAGCAGTCAAGAGCCGGGACACCTAGCCAAAAACATTCAGTACTTC
- - TRBJ1-6 TRBV7-9 CASSLAGNRVYNSPLHF TGTGCCAGCAGCTTAGCCGGGAACAGGGTCTATAATTCACCCCTCCACTTT
TRBD1 - TRBJ1-5 TRBV2 CASSGTGGDQPQHF TGTGCCAGCAGTGGGACAGGGGGCGATCAGCCCCAGCATTTT
- - TRBJ1-5 TRBV6-1 CASALQGGGNQPQHF TGTGCCAGCGCTCTCCAGGGTGGAGGCAATCAGCCCCAGCATTTT
- - TRBJ1-2 TRBV6-6 CASTRTRQANYGYTF TGTGCCAGCACTCGGACTCGACAGGCCAACTATGGCTACACCTTC
- - TRBJ2-1 TRBV28 CASSLLGKGSYNEQFF TGTGCCAGCAGTTTACTAGGGAAGGGGTCCTACAATGAGCAGTTCTTC
- - TRBJ1-3 TRBV7-2 CASSSYRIGGNTIYF TGTGCCAGCAGCTCCTACAGGATTGGAGGAAACACCATATATTTT
- - TRBJ1-1 TRBV6-5 CASFRSRRVRGEAFF TGTGCCAGTTTCAGGAGCCGTAGGGTTAGGGGAGAAGCTTTCTTT
- - TRBJ2-1 TRBV20-1 CSGKRNNEQFF TGCAGTGGGAAGAGGAACAATGAGCAGTTCTTC
TRBD2 - TRBJ2-1 TRBV4-3 CASSQEVAGGDNEQFF TGCGCCAGCAGCCAAGAAGTAGCGGGGGGGGACAATGAGCAGTTCTTC
- once TRBJ1-2 TRBV30 CAWSVRTRDRNGYTF TGTGCCTGGAGTGTTAGAACGCGGGATCGGAATGGCTACACCTTC
- - TRBJ2-5 TRBV30 CAWSHQGETQYF TGTGCCTGGAGTCATCAGGGAGAGACCCAGTACTTC
TRBD1 - TRBJ1-2 TRBV2 CASSEDRGQGAYGYTF TGTGCCAGCAGTGAAGATAGGGGACAGGGGGCCTATGGCTACACCTTC
- few TRBJ2-7 TRBV7-8 CASSLRGVRSSPREQYF TGTGCCAGCAGCTTAAGGGGTGTCAGGTCCTCTCCCAGGGAGCAGTACTTC
TRBD1 - TRBJ1-6 TRBV6-5 CASTKGARNSPLHF TGTGCCAGCACCAAGGGGGCTCGGAATTCACCCCTCCACTTT
- few TRBJ1-2 TRBV6-6 CASSFPPWQGNYGYTF TGTGCCAGCAGTTTCCCCCCTTGGCAGGGAAACTATGGCTACACCTTC
TRBD1 - TRBJ2-7 TRBV9 CASSAGGQSYEQYF TGTGCCAGCAGCGCAGGGGGCCAATCCTACGAGCAGTACTTC
TRBD2 - TRBJ2-2 TRBV6-2/TRBV6-3 CASSYLAGGPNTGELFF TGTGCCAGCAGTTACTTGGCGGGAGGACCGAACACCGGGGAGCTGTTTTTT
- - TRBJ2-5 TRBV28 CASTTSPGRGKETQYF TGTGCCAGCACTACTTCCCCGGGACGGGGGAAAGAGACCCAGTACTTC
- - TRBJ2-1 TRBV10-1 CASSAARGVTHEQFF TGCGCCAGCAGTGCTGCGCGGGGTGTGACTCATGAGCAGTTCTTC
TRBD1 - TRBJ1-1 TRBV11-2 CASSLATGDITEAFF TGTGCCAGCAGCTTAGCTACAGGGGATATCACTGAAGCTTTCTTT
- - TRBJ1-1 TRBV5-1 CASSRGGVEDTEAFF TGCGCCAGCAGCCGTGGAGGGGTGGAAGACACTGAAGCTTTCTTT
- once TRBJ2-1 TRBV11-2 CASGAEYSYNEQFF TGTGCCAGCGGGGCAGAGTACTCCTACAATGAGCAGTTCTTC
- - TRBJ1-1 TRBV7-2 CASSTRRGTEAFF TGTGCCAGCAGCACCCGGCGAGGTACTGAAGCTTTCTTT
TRBD2 - TRBJ2-7 TRBV28 CASSPGGGNTYEQYF TGTGCCAGCAGTCCCGGGGGGGGGAATACCTACGAGCAGTACTTC
TRBD1 - TRBJ2-2 TRBV2 CASPSLQGTGELFF TGTGCCAGCCCTTCTCTACAGGGGACGGGGGAGCTGTTTTTT
TRBD1 - TRBJ1-6 TRBV6-2/TRBV6-3 CASSYSKGTANSPLHF TGTGCCAGCAGTTACTCGAAGGGGACAGCAAATTCACCCCTCCACTTT
TRBD1 once TRBJ1-2 TRBV6-2/TRBV6-3 CASSPPGQGAGGYTF TGTGCCAGCAGTCCACCGGGACAGGGGGCCGGAGGCTACACCTTC
- - TRBJ1-1 TRBV27 CASSLFPGLNTEAFF TGTGCCAGCAGTTTATTTCCGGGGTTGAACACTGAAGCTTTCTTT
- - TRBJ2-1 TRBV25-1 CASSPGEWHYNEQFF TGTGCCAGCAGCCCGGGGGAGTGGCATTACAATGAGCAGTTCTTC
TRBD2 - TRBJ2-5 TRBV11-2 CASSLGHGGRVQETQYF TGTGCCAGCAGCTTAGGGCATGGGGGGAGGGTCCAAGAGACCCAGTACTTC
- - TRBJ1-5 TRBV7-2 CASSLATDQPQHF TGTGCCAGCAGCTTAGCTACGGATCAGCCCCAGCATTTT
- once TRBJ1-5 TRBV28 CASSPTGRGNQPQHF TGTGCCAGCAGTCCAACAGGGCGTGGCAATCAGCCCCAGCATTTT
TRBD2 - TRBJ2-2 TRBV5-4 CASFRLAGSRMTGELFF TGTGCCAGTTTCCGACTAGCGGGGTCTAGGATGACCGGGGAGCTGTTTTTT
- - TRBJ1-1 TRBV28 CASRREFEAFF TGTGCCAGCAGACGAGAGTTTGAAGCTTTCTTT
- - TRBJ2-7 TRBV9 CASSAGQSISYEQYF TGTGCCAGCAGCGCCGGACAGTCGATCTCCTACGAGCAGTACTTC
TRBD2 - TRBJ2-7 TRBV10-3 CATREDFRDEQYF TGTGCCACCCGGGAGGACTTTCGCGACGAGCAGTACTTC